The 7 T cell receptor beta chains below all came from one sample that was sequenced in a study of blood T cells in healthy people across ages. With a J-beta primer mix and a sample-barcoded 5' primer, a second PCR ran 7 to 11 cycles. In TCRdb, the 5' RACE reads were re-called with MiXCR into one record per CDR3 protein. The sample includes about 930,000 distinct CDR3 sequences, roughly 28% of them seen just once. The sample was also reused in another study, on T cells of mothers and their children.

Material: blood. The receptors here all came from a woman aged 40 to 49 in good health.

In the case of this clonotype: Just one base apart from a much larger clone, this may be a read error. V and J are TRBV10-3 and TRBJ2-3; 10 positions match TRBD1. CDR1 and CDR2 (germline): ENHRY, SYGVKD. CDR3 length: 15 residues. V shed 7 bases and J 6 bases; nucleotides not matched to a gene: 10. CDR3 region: CAINRQGARVDTQYF. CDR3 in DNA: TGTGCCATCAATCGACAGGGGGCGAGAGTGGATACGCAGTATTTT.

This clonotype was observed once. In DNA form, the CDR3 reads TGTGCCATCAGTGATCGGCAGCGGTCCACAGATACGCAGTATTTT. It translates to CAISDRQRSTDTQYF. The chain links TRBV10-3 to TRBJ2-3; D possibly corresponds to TRBD2 (5 bases). V was trimmed by 3 bases and J by 2 bases, leaving 12 bases between them. The germline V gene has CDR1 ENHRY and CDR2 SYGVKD. The CDR3 consists of 15 residues.

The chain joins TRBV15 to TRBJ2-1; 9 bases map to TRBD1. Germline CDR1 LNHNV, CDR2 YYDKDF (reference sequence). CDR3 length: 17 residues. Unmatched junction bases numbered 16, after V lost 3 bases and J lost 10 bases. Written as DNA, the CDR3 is TGTGCCACCAGCAGGCGCACAGGGGGCCCCTCCCCTTACGAGCAGTTCTTC. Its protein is CATSRRTGGPSPYEQFF. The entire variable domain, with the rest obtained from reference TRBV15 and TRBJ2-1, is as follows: DAMVIQNPRYQVTQFGKPVTLSCSQTLNHNVMYWYQQKSSQAPKLLFHYYDKDFNNEADTPDNFQSRRPNTSFCFLDIRSPGLGDTAMYLCATSRRTGGPSPYEQFFGPGTRLTVL.

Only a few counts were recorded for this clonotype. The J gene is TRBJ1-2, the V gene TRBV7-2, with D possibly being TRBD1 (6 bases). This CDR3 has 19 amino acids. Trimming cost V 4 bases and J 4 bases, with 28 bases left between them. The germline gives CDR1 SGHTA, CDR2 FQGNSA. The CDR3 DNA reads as TGTGCCAGCAGCTCCGACCCAGGGGCCCTCCGGGGGGCCATCTATGGCTACACCTTC. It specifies CASSSDPGALRGAIYGYTF. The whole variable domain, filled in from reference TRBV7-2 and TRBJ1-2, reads GAGVSQSPSNKVTEKGKDVELRCDPISGHTALYWYRQSLGQGLEFLIYFQGNSAPDKSGLPSDRFSAERTGGSVSTLTIQRTQQEDSAVYLCASSSDPGALRGAIYGYTFGSGTRLTVV.

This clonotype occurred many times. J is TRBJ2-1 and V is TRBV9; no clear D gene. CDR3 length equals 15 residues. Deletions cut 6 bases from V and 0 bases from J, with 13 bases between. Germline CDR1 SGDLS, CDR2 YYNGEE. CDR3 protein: CASNSYASSYNEQFF. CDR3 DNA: TGTGCCAGCAATTCCTACGCTAGCTCCTACAATGAGCAGTTCTTC.

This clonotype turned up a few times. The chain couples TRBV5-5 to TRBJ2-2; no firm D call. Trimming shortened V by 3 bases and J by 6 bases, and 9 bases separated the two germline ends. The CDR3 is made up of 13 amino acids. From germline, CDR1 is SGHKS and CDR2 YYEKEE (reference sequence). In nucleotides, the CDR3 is TGTGCCAGCAGCTGGGCTGATTCCGGGGAGCTGTTTTTT. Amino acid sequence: CASSWADSGELFF.

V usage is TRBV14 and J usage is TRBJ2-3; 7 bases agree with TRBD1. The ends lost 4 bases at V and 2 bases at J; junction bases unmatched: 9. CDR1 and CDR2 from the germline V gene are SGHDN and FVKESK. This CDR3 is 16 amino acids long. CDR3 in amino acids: CASSPRRGPITDTQYF. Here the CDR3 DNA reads TGTGCCAGCAGCCCTAGAAGGGGGCCGATCACAGATACGCAGTATTTT. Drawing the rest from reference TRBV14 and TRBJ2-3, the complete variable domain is EAGVTQFPSHSVIEKGQTVTLRCDPISGHDNLYWYRRVMGKEIKFLLHFVKESKQDESGMPNNRFLAERTGGTYSTLKVQPAELEDSGVYFCASSPRRGPITDTQYFGPGTRLTVL.